Listed here are 26 T cell receptor beta chains from one sample, sequenced in a study of memory B cells and T cells in multiple sclerosis. Repertoires were generated with immunoSEQ multiplex PCR, while TCRdb's copy carries only in-frame clones and drops some. The table includes about 42,000 clones, over 75% detected once. After stimulus-free culture, autoproliferating CFSE-dim and non-proliferating CFSE-high T cells were sequenced separately. Approximately 5x10^7 CFSE-labeled PBMCs were cultured less than eight days unstimulated, then replicate wells were pooled. What these receptors recognize is not known. Sequencing was done on a sample of PBMCs from blood kept in culture. The receptors here all came from a human donor with multiple sclerosis.

This clone appeared a few times. V and J are TRBV29-1 and TRBJ1-1; D remains ambiguous. Germline V CDR1 and CDR2: SQVTM, ANQGSEA. The CDR3 length is 13 residues. The ends were cut back, 5 bases at V and 3 bases at J, with 13 bases in the middle. DNA for the CDR3: TGCAGCGTTCAGAGGACTGGGGACACTGAAGCTTTCTTT. Translated, it gives CSVQRTGDTEAFF.

The genes are TRBV18 and TRBJ1-1, with TRBD1 matching over 8 bases. There are 15 residues in the CDR3. Germline V gene data show CDR1 as KGHSH and CDR2 as LQKENI. The ends lost 4 bases at V and 6 bases at J; junction bases unmatched: 10. CDR3 coding DNA: TGTGCCAGCTCACGAGGGACAGGCTATGTAGCTGAAGCTTTCTTT. Its translation: CASSRGTGYVAEAFF.

The chain uses TRBV10-3 and TRBJ1-3; 7 positions agree with TRBD1. The length of the CDR3 is 14 residues. From germline, CDR1 is ENHRY and CDR2 SYGVKD. Losses at the gene ends were 6 bases for V and 2 bases for J; bases not matched to a gene: 4. The CDR3 DNA reads TGTGCCATCAGCCTACAGGGGCCTGGAAACACCATATATTTT. It translates to CAISLQGPGNTIYF.

This chain uses TRBV5-1 with TRBJ1-1, with 10 bases aligning to TRBD1. CDR1 is SGHRS, CDR2 YFSETQ, per germline. The trim removed 2 bases at V and 5 bases at J, leaving 9 bases unmatched. The CDR3 covers 16 residues. The DNA for the CDR3 is TGCGCCAGCAGCTTCGACAGGGGGCATTCGTTGACTGAAGCTTTCTTT. Its protein product is CASSFDRGHSLTEAFF. The whole variable domain, remainder taken from reference TRBV5-1 and TRBJ1-1, is KAGVTQTPRYLIKTRGQQVTLSCSPISGHRSVSWYQQTPGQGLQFLFEYFSETQRNKGNFPGRFSGRQFSNSRSEMNVSTLELGDSALYLCASSFDRGHSLTEAFFGQGTRLTVV.

V and J are TRBV30 and TRBJ1-2, with 9 bases matching TRBD1. This CDR3 contains 14 residues. The V and J ends lost 3 bases and 6 bases, in that order; junction bases with no gene match: 8. The germline V gene encodes CDR1 GTSNPN and CDR2 SVGIG (reference sequence). CDR3 amino acids: CAWRATGGPNGYTF. The CDR3 bases are TGTGCCTGGAGGGCTACAGGGGGCCCTAATGGCTACACCTTC.

The V gene is TRBV5-1, the J gene TRBJ1-1; tentative D call: TRBD1 (5 bases). V gave up 3 bases and J gave up 3 bases, with 18 bases separating them. The length of the CDR3 is 16 residues. CDR1 SGHRS and CDR2 YFSETQ come from the germline V gene. The CDR3 spells CASSYDQGRPDTEAFF. In DNA form, the CDR3 reads TGCGCCAGCAGCTATGATCAGGGACGGCCGGACACTGAAGCTTTCTTT.

V gene TRBV18 combines with J gene TRBJ2-3, with 10 nucleotides matching TRBD1. Germline V gene data show CDR1 as KGHSH and CDR2 as LQKENI. With V trimmed by 5 bases and J by 3 bases, 8 bases remained unmatched. The CDR3 runs 16 residues. Here the CDR3 reads CASSAYRQGATDTQYF. In nucleotides, the CDR3 is TGTGCCAGCTCAGCGTACCGACAGGGGGCAACAGATACGCAGTATTTT.

The chain has TRBV5-1 and TRBJ2-1; 11 positions agree with TRBD1. Losses at the gene ends were 4 bases for V and 5 bases for J; bases not matched to a gene: 5. This CDR3 spans 15 amino acids. CDR1 and CDR2 (germline): SGHRS, YFSETQ. Here the CDR3 DNA reads TGCGCCAGCAGCCATCCGGGACAGGGGGACAATGAGCAGTTCTTC. It is translated as CASSHPGQGDNEQFF.

CDR3 DNA sequence: TGCGCCAGCAGCGCTCACACAGGGGGCACTGAAGCTTTCTTT. This sequence encodes CASSAHTGGTEAFF. The J gene is TRBJ1-1, the V gene TRBV5-1; 8 nucleotides align to TRBD1. J was trimmed by 4 bases and V by 4 bases; bases with no gene match: 6. The CDR3 loop spans 14 amino acids. In germline, CDR1 is SGHRS, CDR2 YFSETQ.

The gene calls are TRBV6-5 and TRBJ1-4; tentative D call: TRBD1 (5 bases). V lost 0 bases to trimming and J lost 14 bases, with 13 bases between them. Germline loops: CDR1 MNHEY, CDR2 SVGAGI. This CDR3 has 13 residues. The CDR3 DNA follows: TGTGCCAGCAGTTACTCGGGGGATGGCGGTCTGTTTTTT. Its translation is CASSYSGDGGLFF.

This rearrangement joins TRBV18 to TRBJ2-2; 11 bases are shared with TRBD2. V was pared by 8 bases and J by 7 bases, with 6 bases of the junction left unmatched. CDR1 is KGHSH and CDR2 is LQKENI in the germline V gene. CDR3 length equals 14 residues. CDR3 bases: TGTGCCAGCCGACCGGGACTAGCGGACGGGGAGCTGTTTTTT. Amino acid sequence: CASRPGLADGELFF.

This clone was detected once. The CDR3 region is CASSEIWTSYEQYF. The CDR3 DNA reads as TGTGCCAGCAGTGAAATATGGACAAGCTACGAGCAGTACTTC. The chain combines TRBV6-1 with TRBJ2-7; weak D call: TRBD1 (5 bases). Germline V CDR1 and CDR2: MNHNS, SASEGT. Trimming left V 2 bases short and J 3 bases short, with 11 bases between. The CDR3 runs 14 residues.

This chain joins TRBV7-8 and TRBJ1-2, with D uncertain. CDR3 length equals 14 residues. Trimming shortened V by 5 bases and J by 4 bases, and 14 bases separated the two germline ends. Germline values: CDR1 SGHVS, CDR2 FQNEAQ. For the CDR3, the DNA is TGTGCCAGCAGCCCGGACCTAAGGGCCTATGGCTACACCTTC. The encoded protein is CASSPDLRAYGYTF.

The chain combines TRBV5-1 with TRBJ1-6, with D possibly matching TRBD1 (5 bases). This CDR3 spans 13 amino acids. Trimming removed 0 bases at V and 10 bases at J, with 8 bases between. Germline V CDR1 and CDR2: SGHRS, YFSETQ. As DNA, the CDR3 is TGCGCCAGCAGCTTGGCGGGGCGCTCACCCCTCCACTTT. Its translation: CASSLAGRSPLHF. The variable domain in full, with the rest retrieved from reference TRBV5-1 and TRBJ1-6, is KAGVTQTPRYLIKTRGQQVTLSCSPISGHRSVSWYQQTPGQGLQFLFEYFSETQRNKGNFPGRFSGRQFSNSRSEMNVSTLELGDSALYLCASSLAGRSPLHFGNGTRLTVT.

V usage is TRBV9 and J usage is TRBJ1-5; D gene ambiguous. Germline V gene data show CDR1 as SGDLS and CDR2 as YYNGEE. The CDR3 runs 19 residues. The ends were cut back, 0 bases at V and 0 bases at J, with 19 bases in the middle. CDR3 in amino acids: CASSVASGPWGYSNQPQHF. The CDR3 nucleotides read TGTGCCAGCAGCGTAGCTAGCGGCCCCTGGGGTTATAGCAATCAGCCCCAGCATTTT.

This chain uses TRBV18 with TRBJ2-1; no firm D call. The CDR3 loop spans 15 amino acids. Trimming pared 2 bases from V and 2 bases from J, leaving 10 bases between. Per germline, CDR1 KGHSH and CDR2 LQKENI. CDR3 protein: CASSPTVYPYNEQFF. The CDR3 DNA reads TGTGCCAGCTCACCAACAGTATACCCCTACAATGAGCAGTTCTTC.

The rearrangement links TRBV10-3 to TRBJ2-3; no reliable D call. The CDR3 totals 12 residues. Trimming took off 0 bases at V and 8 bases at J, with 6 bases between the two ends. Germline V gene data show CDR1 as ENHRY and CDR2 as SYGVKD. The CDR3, as DNA: TGTGCCATCAGTGAGTCTCTTTTTACGCAGTATTTT. It specifies CAISESLFTQYF.

The CDR3 sequence: CATFRAGGNQPQHF. The CDR3 DNA is TGTGCCACCTTCCGGGCAGGGGGCAATCAGCCCCAGCATTTT. The chain carries TRBV6-6 and TRBJ1-5; possibly TRBD1 for D (6 bases). Trimming removed 10 bases at V and 2 bases at J, with 15 bases between. Per germline, CDR1 MNHNY and CDR2 SVGAGI (reference sequence). The CDR3 extends over 14 amino acids.

The chain has TRBV6-1 and TRBJ1-5; the D gene is possibly TRBD1 (5 bases). This CDR3 region has 18 residues. Germline lookup yields CDR1 MNHNS and CDR2 SASEGT. Trimming cost V 4 bases and J 1 base, with 20 bases left between them. The CDR3 is CASSGGDDWARSNQPQHF. The CDR3 DNA follows: TGTGCCAGCAGTGGGGGGGATGATTGGGCGAGGAGCAATCAGCCCCAGCATTTT.

The rearrangement links TRBV25-1 to TRBJ1-1; tentative D call: TRBD1 (5 bases). Trimming took 2 bases from V and 2 from J, leaving 9 bases between them. This CDR3 spans 14 amino acids. Looked up from germline, CDR1 is MGHDK and CDR2 is SYGVNS. In DNA form, the CDR3 reads TGTGCCAGCAGTGAACAGGGCGGTAACACTGAAGCTTTCTTT. It specifies CASSEQGGNTEAFF.

The chain recombines TRBV7-7 with TRBJ2-7; 7 bases match TRBD2. There are 16 residues in the CDR3. Germline CDR1 reads SSHAT; CDR2 reads FNYEAQ (reference sequence). Trimming took 0 bases from V and 0 from J; bases not matched to a gene: 5. CDR3: CASSLALRDYSYEQYF. Written as DNA, the CDR3 is TGTGCCAGCAGCTTAGCGCTCCGGGACTACTCCTACGAGCAGTACTTC.

The J gene is TRBJ2-7, the V gene TRBV30, with 7 bases lining up with TRBD1. V lost 6 bases, J lost 6 bases, and 17 bases stayed unmatched. Germline CDR1 is GTSNPN and CDR2 is SVGIG (reference sequence). CDR3 length: 15 residues. CDR3 sequence (DNA): TGTGCCTGCCTCCAACCCGGGACAGCGCTAGTCGAGCAGTACTTC. Its translation is CACLQPGTALVEQYF.

This clone was seen more than once but under ten times. The genes are TRBV30 and TRBJ2-3; 8 bases match TRBD2. The CDR3 length is 14 residues. V lost 4 bases and J lost 3; bases outside the gene matches: 6. Germline values: CDR1 GTSNPN, CDR2 SVGIG (reference sequence). The CDR3 nucleotides are TGTGCCTGGACTAGCGGGTTTGGGACAGATACGCAGTATTTT. It encodes CAWTSGFGTDTQYF. Together with reference TRBV30 and TRBJ2-3, the CDR3 gives the full variable domain: SQTIHQWPATLVQPVGSPLSLECTVEGTSNPNLYWYRQAAGRGLQLLFYSVGIGQISSEVPQNLSASRPQDRQFILSSKKLLLSDSGFYLCAWTSGFGTDTQYFGPGTRLTVL.

The chain joins TRBV5-6 to TRBJ1-2; possible D gene TRBD1, 5 bases. The CDR3 length is 15 residues. Germline V gene lookup returns CDR1 SGHDT and CDR2 YYEEEE. Trimming took 0 bases from V and 4 from J, leaving 13 bases between them. The CDR3 protein is CASSLGPGEGYGYTF. The CDR3 DNA is TGTGCCAGCAGCTTGGGTCCGGGGGAGGGCTATGGCTACACCTTC.

CDR3 amino acids: CASSVGSNEQFF. The DNA of the CDR3 is TGTGCCAGCAGCGTAGGGTCGAATGAGCAGTTCTTC. This chain links TRBV9 with TRBJ2-1; unclear D gene. Per germline, CDR1 SGDLS and CDR2 YYNGEE. V dropped 0 bases and J dropped 7 bases, with 5 bases sitting between them. The CDR3 covers 12 residues.

V gene TRBV7-6 combines with J gene TRBJ2-7; possibly TRBD2 for D (5 bases). The germline V gene has CDR1 SGHVS and CDR2 FNYEAQ. V was clipped by 5 bases and J by 2 bases, with 19 bases between them. The CDR3 has 16 residues. CDR3 amino acids: CASSKEVAGRPYEQYF. The CDR3, as DNA: TGTGCCAGCAGCAAGGAGGTCGCAGGCCGTCCCTACGAGCAGTACTTC. The whole variable domain, filled in from reference TRBV7-6 and TRBJ2-7, reads GAGVSQSPRYKVTKRGQDVALRCDPISGHVSLYWYRQALGQGPEFLTYFNYEAQQDKSGLPNDRFSAERPEGSISTLTIQRTEQRDSAMYRCASSKEVAGRPYEQYFGPGTRLTVT.